This entry concerns a single TCR beta chain. TCRdb keeps only in-frame clones here, not all; method: immunoSEQ multiplex PCR. The table lists around 100,000 clones, around 88% of them singletons. V was pared by 2 bases and J by 4 bases, with 14 bases between. CDR3 length: 15 amino acids. Germline V CDR1 and CDR2: MDHEN, SYDVKM. The entry originates in a study of identifying expanded T cells in peripheral blood. The sequence was obtained from a person aged 18 to 70 in good health. V usage is TRBV28 and J usage is TRBJ2-5; the D gene could be TRBD1 or TRBD2 (7 bases each). Sequencing used blood. The CDR3 here is CASSLGGAGGETQYF. The CDR3 DNA is TGTGCCAGCAGTTTAGGGGGGGCAGGGGGAGAGACCCAGTACTTC.